The clone carrying this T cell receptor beta chain occurred a few times. The data were obtained in a study of early T cells in non-severe SARS-CoV-2 infection. TCRdb fed the 5' RACE reads into MiXCR, producing one record per CDR3 protein. The table lists around 65,000 distinct CDR3 sequences, roughly 12% of them singletons. The CDR3 totals 12 residues. V lost 5 bases and J lost 7; bases outside the gene matches: 5. CDR1 is MNHNY, CDR2 SVGAGI, per germline (reference sequence). This sequence was found in an adult who was a healthcare worker with PCR-confirmed SARS-CoV-2 infection or an uninfected control (not recorded which). The sample here was whole blood, taken at baseline. The gene calls are TRBV6-6 and TRBJ2-7; 7 bases are a match to TRBD1. Here the CDR3 DNA reads TGTGCCAGCAGTCTCATACAGGGGGAGCAGTACTTC. Encoded protein: CASSLIQGEQYF.